The sequence of this TCR beta chain was determined in a study of T cell repertoires in cytomegalovirus infection. TCRdb passed the reads through MiXCR, listing each CDR3 protein once. Of fewer than 1,000,000 distinct CDR3 sequences in the sample, approximately 33% were seen once. V lost 7 bases to trimming and J lost 2 bases, with 8 bases between them. There are 13 residues in the CDR3. From germline, CDR1 is ENHRY and CDR2 SYGVKD. A single count supports this clonotype. Antigen: not known. J is TRBJ2-2 and V is TRBV10-3, with TRBD2 as a possible D gene (5 bases). The receptor comes from a human donor in good health (CMV status not recorded). Some clones in this sample may be carry-over from other donors' samples. Material: cultured CD8+ T cells from PBMCs, obtained from culture after CMV antigen stimulation. The CDR3 region is CAIKTTNTGELFF. CDR3 coding DNA: TGTGCCATCAAGACTACTAACACCGGGGAGCTGTTTTTT.